This TCR beta chain appears in the sequencing data of a study of CD8 T cells in Susac syndrome. Germline-derived CDR1 and CDR2 are LNHDA and SQIVND (reference sequence). The CDR3 is made up of 16 amino acids. Germline trimming cut 0 bases from V and 3 bases from J; bases unmatched to any gene: 3. An input of about 0.45 to 1 ug of RNA was subjected to reverse transcription using random hexamers. With immunoSEQ multiplex PCR, TCR beta CDR3 was amplified across 54 Vbeta and 13 Jbeta. In TCRdb, the immunoSEQ multiplex PCR reads were re-called with MiXCR into one record per CDR3 protein. The sample shows some 170,000 distinct CDR3 sequences, about 95% of them seen only once. TCR beta sequencing was performed on blood CD8+ and CD4+ T cells. The control participants were healthy donors, and these controls were matched with respect to both age and sex.

V usage is TRBV19 and J usage is TRBJ2-1; TRBD2 matches at 9 bases. The clonotype was recovered from a human donor in good health. Sequencing was carried out using CD4+ T cells from PBMCs. The CDR3 coding sequence is TGTGCCAGTAGTATAGAAGCGGGAGGATTCTACAATGAGCAGTTCTTC. This sequence encodes CASSIEAGGFYNEQFF.